This T cell receptor beta chain was recorded in a study of T-cell memory formation after mild COVID-19. TCRdb redid the calling of the 5' RACE reads with MiXCR, one entry per CDR3 protein. Here the sample spans about 470,000 distinct CDR3 sequences, around a quarter being singletons. Trimming took off 1 base at V and 7 bases at J, with 14 bases between the two ends. CDR3 length: 15 amino acids. Germline V gives CDR1 SEHNR, CDR2 FQNEAQ (reference sequence). This clonotype appeared a few times. The sample consisted of PBMCs or a T cell subset sorted from them (not recorded which). This receptor was obtained from an adult woman who had mild COVID-19 (a few samples of this study predate the infection). Cell type and time point are not known. The chain combines TRBV7-9 with TRBJ2-1; D possibly corresponds to TRBD1 (6 bases). The chain's CDR3 is CASSLVFRGRNEQFF. The CDR3 bases are TGTGCCAGCAGCTTAGTCTTCAGGGGACGGAATGAGCAGTTCTTC.